The 27 T cell receptor beta chains presented below share a single source sample, sequenced in a study of cytomegalovirus exposure and HLA in healthy donors. 13 Jbeta primers and 60 Vbeta primers were used for the PCR. Clones were read by immunoSEQ multiplex PCR, and TCRdb kept only the in-frame ones, dropping some. The sample carries 150,000 or so clones, over 75% recorded once. The sample consisted of PBMCs. The receptors originated from a male donor in good health and CMV-seronegative.

The gene calls are TRBV30 and TRBJ2-7; D is unresolved. Trimming took 3 bases from V and 2 from J, leaving 5 bases between them. Germline assignment: CDR1 GTSNPN and CDR2 SVGIG (reference sequence). The CDR3 has 11 amino acids. The DNA of the CDR3 is TGTGCCTGGAGCGCGGCCTACGAGCAGTACTTC. Amino acids: CAWSAAYEQYF.

CDR3 loop: CASSLPGQEYGYTF. In nucleotides, the CDR3 is TGTGCCAGCAGTTTGCCGGGACAGGAATATGGCTACACCTTC. V usage is TRBV5-6 and J usage is TRBJ1-2; TRBD1 matches at 8 bases. Germline V lookup: CDR1 SGHDT, CDR2 YYEEEE. The CDR3 spans 14 residues. J was trimmed by 5 bases and V by 5 bases; bases with no gene match: 8.

The V gene is TRBV6-5, the J gene TRBJ2-7, with 10 positions matching TRBD2. V gave up 5 bases and J gave up 0 bases; unmatched junction bases: 4. Per the germline V gene, CDR1 is MNHEY and CDR2 is SVGAGI. The CDR3 is made up of 15 amino acids. The CDR3 bases are TGTGCCAGCAGTCGTAGCGGGAGGAGCTCCTACGAGCAGTACTTC. Its protein product is CASSRSGRSSYEQYF.

The chain links TRBV5-1 to TRBJ1-5; no clear D. The CDR3 runs to 14 residues. Per the germline V gene, CDR1 is SGHRS and CDR2 is YFSETQ. The V gene lost 0 bases and the J gene lost 7 bases, with 11 bases spanning the gap. CDR3 DNA sequence: TGCGCCAGCAGCTTGGATCCGGAGGACCAGCCCCAGCATTTT. Its translation is CASSLDPEDQPQHF.

V and J are TRBV13 and TRBJ2-3, with 12 bases fitting TRBD2. The V segment lost 5 bases and the J segment 4 bases; nucleotides outside the gene matches: 1. This CDR3 has 14 residues. Germline V CDR1 and CDR2: PRHDT, FYEKMQ (reference sequence). The CDR3 DNA reads TGTGCCAGCAGCCGGACTAGCGGGGCAGATACGCAGTATTTT. Protein product: CASSRTSGADTQYF.

This clone was detected a few times. CDR3 DNA: TGCGCCAGCAGCCAAGAGTGGGCCACAGATACGCAGTATTTT. Its translation: CASSQEWATDTQYF. V is TRBV4-3 and J is TRBJ2-3; no reliable D call. The V gene's germline CDR1 is LGHNA and CDR2 YSLEER. The CDR3 is 14 amino acids. Between the trimmed V and J ends, which lost 0 bases and 2 bases, there was a span of 6 bases.

The chain is built from TRBV4-2 and TRBJ2-5; 12 nucleotides agree with TRBD2. The V gene end was trimmed by 0 bases and the J gene end by 2 bases; junction bases not matched to a gene: 1. Germline V gene sequence: CDR1 LGHNA, CDR2 YNFKEQ. CDR3 size: 16 residues. CDR3 coding DNA: TGTGCCAGCAGCCAAGAACTAGCGGGAGGACAAGAGACCCAGTACTTC. This translates into CASSQELAGGQETQYF.

The chain recombines TRBV19 with TRBJ2-2, with D possibly being TRBD2 (5 bases). The germline V gene has CDR1 LNHDA and CDR2 SQIVND (reference sequence). This CDR3 spans 15 amino acids. The V end was cut by 7 bases, the J end by 2 bases, with 14 bases between. The CDR3 nucleotides are TGTGCCAGTATCGGCTTCGGACTTAACACCGGGGAGCTGTTTTTT. This sequence encodes CASIGFGLNTGELFF.

The chain is built from TRBV7-2 and TRBJ2-1, with 9 bases that match TRBD1. The CDR3 covers 15 residues. The germline gives CDR1 SGHTA, CDR2 FQGNSA. With 2 bases clipped from V and 4 bases from J, the junction kept 3 bases outside the gene matches. The CDR3: CASSLRGQGYNEQFF. The CDR3 region has the DNA TGTGCCAGCAGCTTACGGGGACAGGGTTACAATGAGCAGTTCTTC.

The V and J genes are TRBV5-1 and TRBJ2-7; D might be TRBD2 (6 bases). The CDR3 is 14 residues long. In germline, CDR1 is SGHRS, CDR2 YFSETQ. Deletions cut 4 bases from V and 1 base from J, with 12 bases between. CDR3 nucleotides: TGCGCCAGCAGCGAGGGACTGTGGTCCTACGAGCAGTACTTC. It is translated as CASSEGLWSYEQYF.

The rearrangement links TRBV10-2 to TRBJ1-1; TRBD1 is a possible D gene (6 bases). The length of the CDR3 is 14 residues. The ends were cut back, 6 bases at V and 1 base at J, with 12 bases in the middle. Germline V gene sequence: CDR1 WSHSY, CDR2 SAAADI. The CDR3 protein is CASRHPDRNTEAFF. As DNA, the CDR3 is TGCGCCAGCAGACATCCGGACAGGAACACTGAAGCTTTCTTT.

V gene TRBV9 combines with J gene TRBJ2-1; 12 bases line up with TRBD2. This CDR3 comprises 14 residues. V shed 4 bases and J 8 bases; nucleotides not matched to a gene: 4. Per the germline V gene, CDR1 is SGDLS and CDR2 is YYNGEE. The CDR3 spells CASSPRLAGDEQFF. In nucleotides, the CDR3 is TGTGCCAGCAGCCCAAGACTAGCGGGAGATGAGCAGTTCTTC. Drawing the rest from reference TRBV9 and TRBJ2-1, the complete variable domain is DSGVTQTPKHLITATGQRVTLRCSPRSGDLSVYWYQQSLDQGLQFLIQYYNGEERAKGNILERFSAQQFPDLHSELNLSSLELGDSALYFCASSPRLAGDEQFFGPGTRLTVL.

This clone was observed a few times. The V call is TRBV19, the J call TRBJ1-1, with 7 bases fitting TRBD1. This CDR3 is built from 16 residues. V was pared by 5 bases and J by 5 bases, with 14 bases of the junction left unmatched. Germline assignment: CDR1 LNHDA and CDR2 SQIVND (reference sequence). DNA for the CDR3: TGTGCCAGTAGTGATGGAGGGGGCGATGAAACAACTGAAGCTTTCTTT. Amino acid sequence: CASSDGGGDETTEAFF.

The rearrangement joins TRBV7-2 to TRBJ1-1; D not certain. The CDR3 has 16 residues. V dropped 2 bases and J dropped 4 bases, with 17 bases sitting between them. The germline gives CDR1 SGHTA, CDR2 FQGNSA. CDR3 in DNA: TGTGCCAGCAGCTTACAGTTTAGCAGTCGGGGCACTGAAGCTTTCTTT. It is translated as CASSLQFSSRGTEAFF.

The rearrangement uses TRBV6-1 and TRBJ1-2, with 7 bases identical to TRBD1. After removal of 6 bases from V and 6 bases from J, the junction contained 7 bases not matched to a gene. There are 13 residues in the CDR3. Germline CDR1 reads MNHNS; CDR2 reads SASEGT. The CDR3 sequence is CASRVDRDHGYTF. Here the CDR3 DNA reads TGTGCCAGCAGGGTAGACAGGGACCATGGCTACACCTTC.

This sequence joins TRBV5-6 and TRBJ1-2, with 7 bases identical to TRBD1. The CDR3 is 14 amino acids. The V segment lost 0 bases and the J segment 14 bases; nucleotides outside the gene matches: 13. Germline CDR1 and CDR2: SGHDT and YYEEEE. The CDR3 region is CASSLAGTARLGTF. DNA of the CDR3: TGTGCCAGCAGCTTGGCAGGGACAGCCCGTTTGGGGACCTTC.

This chain connects TRBV7-9 to TRBJ1-3, with D unresolved. V was cut by 2 bases and J by 0 bases, with 5 bases left in between. CDR3 length equals 14 residues. Germline V gene data show CDR1 as SEHNR and CDR2 as FQNEAQ (reference sequence). CDR3: CASSLQVSGNTIYF. The CDR3 DNA reads TGTGCCAGCAGCTTACAGGTCTCTGGAAACACCATATATTTT.

This clone turned up a few times. The chain joins TRBV7-8 to TRBJ1-1, with 7 positions matching TRBD1. After removal of 3 bases from V and 0 bases from J, the junction contained 4 bases not matched to a gene. The CDR3 length is 15 residues. Looked up from germline, CDR1 is SGHVS and CDR2 is FQNEAQ. CDR3 amino acids: CASSLLGGLNTEAFF. The CDR3 nucleotides read TGTGCCAGCAGCTTGTTAGGGGGCCTGAACACTGAAGCTTTCTTT.

V is TRBV29-1 and J is TRBJ1-1; tentatively, D is TRBD1 (5 bases). The germline CDR1 and CDR2 sequences are SQVTM and ANQGSEA. This CDR3 region has 12 residues. The V end was cut by 2 bases, the J end by 13 bases, with 17 bases between. The CDR3 nucleotides are TGCAGCGTTGAAACTCAGGGCAGGAAAGATTTCTTT. Protein product: CSVETQGRKDFF.

For the CDR3, the DNA is TGCGCCAGCAGCTCCCAACTAGCGGGGCATAACAATGAGCAGTTCTTC. It translates to CASSSQLAGHNNEQFF. This sequence joins TRBV5-1 and TRBJ2-1; 10 bases are shared with TRBD2. This CDR3 is built from 16 residues. With 3 bases clipped from V and 5 bases from J, the junction kept 8 bases outside the gene matches. CDR1 and CDR2 (germline): SGHRS, YFSETQ.

There are a few counts of this clone. One junction end disagrees with the germline gene, perhaps due to a read error. The chain uses TRBV27 and TRBJ2-3; D unclear. This CDR3 spans 15 amino acids. The V gene's germline CDR1 is MNHEY and CDR2 SMNVEV (reference sequence). CDR3 residues: CASSLGGALTYTQYF. The DNA of the CDR3 is TGTGCCAGCAGTTTAGGTGGAGCCCTCACATATACGCAGTATTTT.

The gene calls are TRBV7-8 and TRBJ2-2; 12 bases fit TRBD2. This CDR3 spans 17 amino acids. Per germline, CDR1 SGHVS and CDR2 FQNEAQ. Trimming took 1 base from V and 3 from J; bases not matched to a gene: 3. The CDR3 bases are TGTGCCAGCAGCTTAGTTGGGACTAGCGGGCACACCGGGGAGCTGTTTTTT. Translating gives CASSLVGTSGHTGELFF.

This clone turned up a few times. This chain connects TRBV10-3 to TRBJ1-1; perhaps TRBD1 as D (6 bases). CDR3 length: 15 residues. In germline, CDR1 is ENHRY, CDR2 SYGVKD. V was trimmed by 4 bases and J by 0 bases, leaving 12 bases between them. Here the CDR3 reads CAISASDRLNTEAFF. CDR3 DNA sequence: TGTGCCATCAGTGCCTCTGACAGGTTGAACACTGAAGCTTTCTTT.

The chain carries TRBV6-5 and TRBJ2-7; TRBD1 is a possible D gene (8 bases). In germline, CDR1 is MNHEY, CDR2 SVGAGI. V dropped 0 bases and J dropped 3 bases, with 15 bases sitting between them. CDR3 size: 16 residues. CDR3 sequence reads: CASSYSAGTGRYEQYF. The CDR3 DNA is TGTGCCAGCAGTTACTCAGCGGGGACAGGACGCTACGAGCAGTACTTC.

The V and J genes are TRBV19 and TRBJ2-1, with 7 bases identical to TRBD1. Germline lookup yields CDR1 LNHDA and CDR2 SQIVND (reference sequence). The CDR3 extends over 12 amino acids. The V and J ends lost 10 bases and 7 bases, in that order; junction bases with no gene match: 7. CDR3 sequence (DNA): TGTGCCACCTCCCCGACAGGGAATGAGCAGTTCTTC. Its translation is CATSPTGNEQFF.

V and J are TRBV27 and TRBJ2-7; D might be TRBD1 (6 bases). Per germline, CDR1 MNHEY and CDR2 SMNVEV (reference sequence). This CDR3 comprises 13 residues. The germline V and J ends were trimmed by 10 bases and 3 bases, with 16 bases remaining between them. The CDR3 region has the DNA TGTGCCACCCTGGGGGCCCCCAGCTACGAGCAGTACTTC. It codes for CATLGAPSYEQYF.

This clone has only a few counts. In the same sample, other DNA sequences code for this CDR3. The gene calls are TRBV11-2 and TRBJ2-1; D is undetermined. V was pared by 2 bases and J by 0 bases, with 11 bases between. Germline V lookup: CDR1 SGHAT, CDR2 FQNNGV. The CDR3 extends over 16 amino acids. CDR3 sequence reads: CASSLRGDSSYNEQFF. For the CDR3, the DNA is TGTGCCAGCAGCTTACGCGGAGATAGCTCCTACAATGAGCAGTTCTTC.